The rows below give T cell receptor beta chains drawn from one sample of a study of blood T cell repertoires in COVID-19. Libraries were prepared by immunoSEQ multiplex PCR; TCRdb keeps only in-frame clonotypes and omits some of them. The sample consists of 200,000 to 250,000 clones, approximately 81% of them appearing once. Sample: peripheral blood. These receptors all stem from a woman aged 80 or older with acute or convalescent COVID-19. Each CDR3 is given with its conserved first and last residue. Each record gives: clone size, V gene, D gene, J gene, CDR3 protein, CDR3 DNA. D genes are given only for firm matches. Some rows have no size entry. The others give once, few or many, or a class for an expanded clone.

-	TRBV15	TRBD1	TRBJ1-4	CATSRDKLGTGAFGKLFF	TGTGCCACCAGCAGAGATAAGTTGGGGACAGGAGCTTTTGGAAAACTGTTTTTT
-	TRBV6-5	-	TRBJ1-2	CASSLLGGGSYGYTF	TGTGCCAGCAGTCTCCTCGGGGGGGGTTCATATGGCTACACCTTC
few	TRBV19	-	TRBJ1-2	CASTLGAPNYGYTF	TGTGCCAGTACCCTAGGGGCGCCGAACTATGGCTACACCTTC
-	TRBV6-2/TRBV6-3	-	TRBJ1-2	CASSTVPTHYTF	TGTGCCAGCAGCACCGTCCCAACTCACTACACCTTC
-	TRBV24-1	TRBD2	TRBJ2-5	CATSDFGTSGKKTETQYF	TGTGCCACCAGTGATTTCGGGACTAGCGGGAAAAAAACGGAGACCCAGTACTTC
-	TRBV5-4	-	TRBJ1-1	CASSLQGSMNTEAFF	TGTGCCAGCAGCTTGCAGGGGAGTATGAACACTGAAGCTTTCTTT
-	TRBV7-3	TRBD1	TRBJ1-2	CASSFGQGFSYTF	TGTGCCAGCAGTTTTGGACAGGGGTTTAGCTACACCTTC
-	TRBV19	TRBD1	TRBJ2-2	CASGKQGGISGELFF	TGTGCCAGTGGAAAACAGGGGGGCATCTCCGGGGAGCTGTTTTTT
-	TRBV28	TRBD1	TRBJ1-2	CASSTSWTGGGGYTF	TGTGCCAGCAGTACCTCCTGGACAGGGGGCGGTGGCTACACCTTC
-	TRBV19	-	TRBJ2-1	CASSIRGQTPASQFF	TGTGCCAGTAGTATTAGAGGACAGACTCCCGCATCTCAGTTCTTC
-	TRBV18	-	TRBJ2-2	CASSPPVTNTGELFF	TGTGCCAGCTCACCCCCAGTCACCAACACCGGGGAGCTGTTTTTT
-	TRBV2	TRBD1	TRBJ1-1	CASIGTALNTEAFF	TGTGCCAGCATAGGGACAGCTTTGAACACTGAAGCTTTCTTT
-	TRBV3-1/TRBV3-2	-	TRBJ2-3	CASSQRNSNGGTDTQYF	TGTGCCAGCAGCCAAAGGAATTCGAACGGGGGCACAGATACGCAGTATTTT
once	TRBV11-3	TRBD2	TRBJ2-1	CASSWLAGGRNEQFF	TGTGCCAGCAGTTGGCTAGCGGGGGGCCGCAATGAGCAGTTCTTC
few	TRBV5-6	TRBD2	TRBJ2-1	CASSLFGTSGNNEQFF	TGTGCCAGCAGCCTTTTCGGGACTAGCGGGAACAATGAGCAGTTCTTC
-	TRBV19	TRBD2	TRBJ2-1	CASSTPRTSGYNEQFF	TGTGCCAGTAGTACACCCCGGACTAGCGGGTACAATGAGCAGTTCTTC
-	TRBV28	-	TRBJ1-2	CASSLRPGIYGYTF	TGTGCCAGCAGTTTAAGGCCAGGAATCTATGGCTACACCTTC
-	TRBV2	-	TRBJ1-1	CASSEVLLNTEAFF	TGTGCCAGCAGTGAAGTATTATTGAACACTGAAGCTTTCTTT
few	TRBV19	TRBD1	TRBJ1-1	CASTGTGLGTEAFF	TGTGCCAGTACCGGGACAGGGTTGGGCACTGAAGCTTTCTTT
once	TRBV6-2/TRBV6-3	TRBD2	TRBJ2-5	CASSPGLAGPQETQYF	TGTGCCAGCAGTCCCGGACTAGCGGGACCCCAAGAGACCCAGTACTTC
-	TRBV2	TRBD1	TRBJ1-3	CASGQGVDTIYF	TGTGCATCCGGTCAGGGGGTTGACACCATATATTTT
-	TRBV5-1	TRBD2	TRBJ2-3	CASSYSGGASDTQYF	TGCGCCAGCAGCTATAGCGGGGGGGCGTCAGATACGCAGTATTTT
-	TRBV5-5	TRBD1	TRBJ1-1	CASSTGVATEAFF	TGTGCCAGCAGCACAGGGGTGGCCACTGAAGCTTTCTTT
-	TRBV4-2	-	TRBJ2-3	CASSQGPSAESTDTQYF	TGTGCCAGCAGCCAAGGGCCCAGCGCAGAGAGCACAGATACGCAGTATTTT
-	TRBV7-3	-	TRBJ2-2	CASSSGTNTGELFF	TGTGCCAGCAGCTCGGGGACGAACACCGGGGAGCTGTTTTTT
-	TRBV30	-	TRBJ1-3	CAWSVSSSGNTIYF	TGTGCCTGGAGTGTTTCGAGTTCTGGAAACACCATATATTTT
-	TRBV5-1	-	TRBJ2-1	CASSLDGTGYNEQFF	TGCGCCAGCAGCTTGGACGGGACTGGGTACAATGAGCAGTTCTTC
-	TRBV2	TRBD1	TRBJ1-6	CASRGTGTYNSPLHF	TGTGCCAGCAGAGGGACAGGGACTTATAATTCACCCCTCCACTTT
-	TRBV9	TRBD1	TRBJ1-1	CASSVNYDRGRSEAFF	TGTGCCAGCAGCGTAAATTATGACAGGGGGAGGAGTGAAGCTTTCTTT
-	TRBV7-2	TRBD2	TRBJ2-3	CASSLDGGGTDTQYF	TGTGCCAGCAGCTTAGACGGGGGGGGCACAGATACGCAGTATTTT
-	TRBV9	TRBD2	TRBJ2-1	CASSPQRGYYNEQFF	TGTGCCAGCAGCCCCCAGCGGGGATACTACAATGAGCAGTTCTTC
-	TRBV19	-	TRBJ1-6	CASSTTGSLSPLHF	TGTGCCAGTAGTACTACAGGATCGTTATCACCCCTCCACTTT
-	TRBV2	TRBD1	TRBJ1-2	CASRMDRGEGYTF	TGTGCCAGCAGGATGGACAGGGGAGAAGGCTACACCTTC
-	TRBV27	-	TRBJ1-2	CASSSGYGYTF	TGTGCCAGCAGTTCAGGGTATGGCTACACCTTC
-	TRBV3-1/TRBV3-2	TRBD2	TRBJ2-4	CASSSLAPSGRINIQYF	TGTGCCAGCAGCTCACTAGCGCCTAGCGGAAGAATAAACATTCAGTACTTC
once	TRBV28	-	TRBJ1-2	CASRAEDRNYGYTF	TGTGCCAGCAGAGCCGAGGACAGAAACTATGGCTACACCTTC